Listed below are T cell receptor beta chains from one sample, sequenced in a study of T-cell memory formation after mild COVID-19. TCRdb redid the calling of the 5' RACE reads with MiXCR, one entry per CDR3 protein. Of approximately 300,000 distinct CDR3 sequences listed, about 15% are singletons. Sequencing was performed on PBMCs or a T cell subset sorted from them (not recorded which). The receptors were sampled from a young man who had mild COVID-19 (a few samples of this study predate the infection). Cell type and time point are not known. Each CDR3 is given with its conserved first and last residue. The order of the fields is V gene, J gene, D gene, clone size, CDR3 DNA, CDR3 protein. The D gene is left open where the match is weak. The size field is filled for only some rows; it gives once, few, many or a size class.

v_gene: TRBV20-1
j_gene: TRBJ2-2
d_gene: NA
abundance: few
CDR3nt: TGCAGTGCTAGATCCCCTACGAACACCGGGGAGCTGTTTTTT
CDR3aa: CSARSPTNTGELFF

v_gene: TRBV7-6
j_gene: TRBJ2-7
d_gene: NA
abundance: NA
CDR3nt: TGTGCCAGCAGCTCGGGTGTCAGGGGCTCCTCCTACGAGCAGTACTTC
CDR3aa: CASSSGVRGSSYEQYF

v_gene: TRBV5-5
j_gene: TRBJ2-5
d_gene: TRBD1
abundance: few
CDR3nt: TGTGCCAGCAGCCCCGGACAGGAGACTCGGGAGACCCAGTACTTC
CDR3aa: CASSPGQETRETQYF

v_gene: TRBV4-1
j_gene: TRBJ2-7
d_gene: NA
abundance: NA
CDR3nt: TGCGCCAGCAGCCAAGTCGGGACTCCCCTCTCCGAGCAGTACTTC
CDR3aa: CASSQVGTPLSEQYF

v_gene: TRBV5-1
j_gene: TRBJ2-2
d_gene: TRBD2
abundance: few
CDR3nt: TGCGCCAGCAGCCGAAGTAGCGGGGGGCTGTCCGGGGAGCTGTTTTTT
CDR3aa: CASSRSSGGLSGELFF

v_gene: TRBV3-1
j_gene: TRBJ2-4
d_gene: TRBD2
abundance: few
CDR3nt: TGTGCCAGCAGCCGTTCTGAGGGGAGGGGCATTCAGTACTTC
CDR3aa: CASSRSEGRGIQYF

v_gene: TRBV7-9
j_gene: TRBJ1-6
d_gene: TRBD1
abundance: NA
CDR3nt: TGTGCCAGCAGCCCGGGACAGAGAAACTCACCCCTCCACTTT
CDR3aa: CASSPGQRNSPLHF

v_gene: TRBV28
j_gene: TRBJ2-1
d_gene: TRBD2
abundance: NA
CDR3nt: TGTGCCAGCAGTTTCAGGGCTACATCGGGGGGGATACAGTTCTTC
CDR3aa: CASSFRATSGGIQFF

v_gene: TRBV28
j_gene: TRBJ1-2
d_gene: TRBD1
abundance: few
CDR3nt: TGTGCCAGCAGCGGACAGGGGACTGGCTACACCTTC
CDR3aa: CASSGQGTGYTF

v_gene: TRBV4-3
j_gene: TRBJ1-6
d_gene: NA
abundance: NA
CDR3nt: TGCGCCAGCAGCCAGGGCGTTAAGAATTCACCCCTCCACTTT
CDR3aa: CASSQGVKNSPLHF

v_gene: TRBV9
j_gene: TRBJ1-2
d_gene: NA
abundance: few
CDR3nt: TGTGCCAGCAGCGTAGGGAATTTCTATGGCTACACCTTC
CDR3aa: CASSVGNFYGYTF

v_gene: TRBV7-8
j_gene: TRBJ2-3
d_gene: NA
abundance: many
CDR3nt: TGTGCCAGCAGGACGAGCAGCACAGATACGCAGTATTTT
CDR3aa: CASRTSSTDTQYF

v_gene: TRBV5-1
j_gene: TRBJ2-5
d_gene: TRBD2
abundance: NA
CDR3nt: TGCGCCAGCAGCAGCGTGGGGACTAGCGAGGAGACCCAGTACTTC
CDR3aa: CASSSVGTSEETQYF

v_gene: TRBV5-1
j_gene: TRBJ1-2
d_gene: NA
abundance: few
CDR3nt: TGCGCCAGCAGCTTGGCCCAGGAGGAGAACGGCTACACCTTC
CDR3aa: CASSLAQEENGYTF

v_gene: TRBV7-2
j_gene: TRBJ2-1
d_gene: NA
abundance: few
CDR3nt: TGTGCCAGCAGCCCGACCTACAGTTCCTACAATGAGCAGTTCTTC
CDR3aa: CASSPTYSSYNEQFF

v_gene: TRBV20-1
j_gene: TRBJ2-2
d_gene: TRBD1
abundance: once
CDR3nt: TGCAGTGCTAGACCCGACAGGGTGTCAGTCCGGGAGCTGTTTTTT
CDR3aa: CSARPDRVSVRELFF

v_gene: TRBV7-9
j_gene: TRBJ1-1
d_gene: NA
abundance: many
CDR3nt: TGTGCCAGCAGCTTAGCGCGGGGGTTCACTGAAGCTTTCTTT
CDR3aa: CASSLARGFTEAFF

v_gene: TRBV10-3
j_gene: TRBJ1-5
d_gene: NA
abundance: NA
CDR3nt: TGTGCCATCAGTGAGAGGAGATTTAATGAGCCCCAGCATTTT
CDR3aa: CAISERRFNEPQHF

v_gene: TRBV4-1
j_gene: TRBJ2-5
d_gene: NA
abundance: few
CDR3nt: TGCGCCAGCAGCCATAACGAGGGACAAGAGACCCAGTACTTC
CDR3aa: CASSHNEGQETQYF

v_gene: TRBV6-5
j_gene: TRBJ1-5
d_gene: TRBD1
abundance: once
CDR3nt: TGTGCCAGCAGACGCCAAGACAGGGCCAATCAGCCCCAGCATTTT
CDR3aa: CASRRQDRANQPQHF

v_gene: TRBV15
j_gene: TRBJ2-3
d_gene: TRBD2
abundance: NA
CDR3nt: TGTGCCACCAGGACTAGCGGGGGTTCAGATACGCACTATTTT
CDR3aa: CATRTSGGSDTHYF

v_gene: TRBV12-3/TRBV12-4
j_gene: TRBJ2-5
d_gene: TRBD1
abundance: few
CDR3nt: TGTGCCAGCAGTAATCGGGACAGGGTACAGACCCAGTACTTC
CDR3aa: CASSNRDRVQTQYF

v_gene: TRBV7-9
j_gene: TRBJ2-5
d_gene: TRBD1
abundance: few
CDR3nt: TGTGCCAGCAGCCGAGGACAGGGGATAGGGGAGACCCAGTACTTC
CDR3aa: CASSRGQGIGETQYF

v_gene: TRBV6-5
j_gene: TRBJ1-2
d_gene: NA
abundance: few
CDR3nt: TGTGCCAGCAGTCATGAGGGGACCTATGGCTACACCTTC
CDR3aa: CASSHEGTYGYTF

v_gene: TRBV6-5
j_gene: TRBJ2-7
d_gene: NA
abundance: NA
CDR3nt: TGTGCCAGCAGTTACTCGTGGGGAAGCTCCTACGAGCAGTACTTC
CDR3aa: CASSYSWGSSYEQYF

v_gene: TRBV6-2/TRBV6-3
j_gene: TRBJ2-5
d_gene: TRBD1
abundance: few
CDR3nt: TGTGCCAGCAGTGTCCTCTCGACAGGGATGGGAGAGACCCAGTACTTC
CDR3aa: CASSVLSTGMGETQYF

v_gene: TRBV4-1
j_gene: TRBJ1-2
d_gene: NA
abundance: NA
CDR3nt: TGCGCCAGCAGGGGGGCAGATCGAGACTCGGTCTATGGCTACACCTTC
CDR3aa: CASRGADRDSVYGYTF

v_gene: TRBV7-7
j_gene: TRBJ2-5
d_gene: NA
abundance: few
CDR3nt: TGTGCCAGCAGCTTAGCTGGGGACGAGACCCAGTACTTC
CDR3aa: CASSLAGDETQYF

v_gene: TRBV20-1
j_gene: TRBJ2-7
d_gene: TRBD2
abundance: few
CDR3nt: TGCAGTGCCTCCAACCGGGGGGGTGGCCCTGACGAGCAGTACTTC
CDR3aa: CSASNRGGGPDEQYF

v_gene: TRBV6-4
j_gene: TRBJ1-6
d_gene: NA
abundance: few
CDR3nt: TGTGCCAGCAGGGGAAATAATTCACCCCTCCACTTT
CDR3aa: CASRGNNSPLHF

v_gene: TRBV21-1
j_gene: TRBJ1-2
d_gene: NA
abundance: few
CDR3nt: TGTGCCAGCAGCTTATGGCGGCGCAACTATGGCTACACCTTC
CDR3aa: CASSLWRRNYGYTF

v_gene: TRBV4-1
j_gene: TRBJ1-6
d_gene: NA
abundance: few
CDR3nt: TGCGCCGGATCGGAGAGATATAATTCACCCCTCCACTTT
CDR3aa: CAGSERYNSPLHF

v_gene: TRBV20-1
j_gene: TRBJ2-3
d_gene: NA
abundance: NA
CDR3nt: TGCAGTGCTAGAAAAACTAGCACAGATACGCAGTATTTT
CDR3aa: CSARKTSTDTQYF

v_gene: TRBV4-3
j_gene: TRBJ2-2
d_gene: TRBD2
abundance: few
CDR3nt: TGCGCCAGCAGCCAGTCTAGCGGGGAAGGAGCCGGGGAGCTGTTTTTT
CDR3aa: CASSQSSGEGAGELFF

v_gene: TRBV6-2/TRBV6-3
j_gene: TRBJ1-1
d_gene: NA
abundance: NA
CDR3nt: TGTGCCAGCAGTGGAATAGACGCTTTCTTT
CDR3aa: CASSGIDAFF

v_gene: TRBV6-5
j_gene: TRBJ1-2
d_gene: NA
abundance: NA
CDR3nt: TGTGCCAGCAGTTACTCGGGACTAGGCTATGGCTACACCTTC
CDR3aa: CASSYSGLGYGYTF

v_gene: TRBV20-1
j_gene: TRBJ2-1
d_gene: TRBD2
abundance: NA
CDR3nt: TGCAGTGGGACTAGCGGTTACAATGAGCAGTTCTTC
CDR3aa: CSGTSGYNEQFF

v_gene: TRBV12-3/TRBV12-4
j_gene: TRBJ2-1
d_gene: NA
abundance: NA
CDR3nt: TGTGCCAGCAGTTTAGGGTTGGGGCTCGAGGGTCTTCTCTTC
CDR3aa: CASSLGLGLEGLLF

v_gene: TRBV20-1
j_gene: TRBJ2-5
d_gene: TRBD2
abundance: few
CDR3nt: TGCAGTGCCCCAGCGGGGGCGTTGGAGACCCAGTACTTC
CDR3aa: CSAPAGALETQYF

v_gene: TRBV20-1
j_gene: TRBJ2-3
d_gene: TRBD2
abundance: NA
CDR3nt: TGCAGTGCTAGAGATGCCAGCGGGGGCACAGATACGCAGTATTTT
CDR3aa: CSARDASGGTDTQYF

v_gene: TRBV3-1
j_gene: TRBJ1-2
d_gene: NA
abundance: few
CDR3nt: TGTGCCAGCAGCCAAGAACAGCGGCGATACACCTTC
CDR3aa: CASSQEQRRYTF

v_gene: TRBV12-3/TRBV12-4
j_gene: TRBJ2-2
d_gene: NA
abundance: NA
CDR3nt: TGTGCCAGCAGACCTTACGGACGGAGCGGGGAGCTGTTTTTT
CDR3aa: CASRPYGRSGELFF

v_gene: TRBV20-1
j_gene: TRBJ2-3
d_gene: NA
abundance: NA
CDR3nt: TGCAGTGGCCGGCCGCCGATAGATACGCAGTATTTT
CDR3aa: CSGRPPIDTQYF

v_gene: TRBV5-6
j_gene: TRBJ2-6
d_gene: NA
abundance: NA
CDR3nt: TGTGCCAGCACCACCGGGAGCTCTGGGGCCAACGTCCTGACTTTC
CDR3aa: CASTTGSSGANVLTF

v_gene: TRBV9
j_gene: TRBJ2-1
d_gene: TRBD2
abundance: few
CDR3nt: TGTGCCAGCAGCCCCTGGGGGGGAACCCTCTATGAGCAGTTCTTC
CDR3aa: CASSPWGGTLYEQFF

v_gene: TRBV7-9
j_gene: TRBJ1-1
d_gene: NA
abundance: NA
CDR3nt: TGTGCCAGCAGCCCTAACGTACAGGGAACTGAAGCTTTCTTT
CDR3aa: CASSPNVQGTEAFF

v_gene: TRBV20-1
j_gene: TRBJ2-3
d_gene: NA
abundance: NA
CDR3nt: TGCAGTGCTAGAGCCGGGGAAGGGACTGGAGATACGCAGTATTTT
CDR3aa: CSARAGEGTGDTQYF

v_gene: TRBV10-3
j_gene: TRBJ1-6
d_gene: NA
abundance: NA
CDR3nt: TGTGCCATCAGGGGGAATAACAGGGATAATTCACCCCTCCACTTT
CDR3aa: CAIRGNNRDNSPLHF

v_gene: TRBV10-3
j_gene: TRBJ2-4
d_gene: TRBD2
abundance: few
CDR3nt: TGTGCCATCAGTGACGGGACTAGCGGGGGAAACATTCAGTACTTC
CDR3aa: CAISDGTSGGNIQYF